The 18 T cell receptor beta chains listed next were all sequenced from one sample in a study of PD-L1 blockade in urothelial cancer. Time point: peripheral blood 6 weeks after treatment start. Sequenced by immunoSEQ multiplex PCR; TCRdb stores in-frame clones only, minus some. The data contain under 150,000 clones, 80% to 90% of them singletons. The specimen comprised PBMCs, sampled around atezolizumab (anti-PD-L1) treatment. The source is a man in his sixties with urothelial cancer.

This rearrangement joins TRBV30 to TRBJ1-1, with TRBD1 as a possible D gene (6 bases). CDR3 size: 13 residues. Trimming stripped 3 bases from V and 1 base from J, with 9 bases between. The germline V gene has CDR1 GTSNPN and CDR2 SVGIG (reference sequence). The CDR3 loop reads CAWSGQTNTEAFF. Here the CDR3 DNA reads TGTGCCTGGAGCGGACAGACGAACACTGAAGCTTTCTTT.

This clone has a handful of counts. The chain recombines TRBV6-5 with TRBJ2-2; 7 positions match TRBD2. This CDR3 spans 15 amino acids. The germline V gene encodes CDR1 MNHEY and CDR2 SVGAGI. Germline trimming cut 10 bases from V and 5 bases from J; bases unmatched to any gene: 13. CDR3 in amino acids: CATSWGRARTGELFF. CDR3 nucleotides: TGTGCCACCTCCTGGGGGAGGGCCCGAACCGGGGAGCTGTTTTTT.

The chain is built from TRBV5-1 and TRBJ2-6; TRBD2 is a possible D gene (6 bases). V lost 0 bases and J lost 0, with 13 bases in between. Per the germline V gene, CDR1 is SGHRS and CDR2 is YFSETQ. This CDR3 is built from 18 residues. CDR3 in amino acids: CASSLAPGDLSGANVLTF. CDR3 coding DNA: TGCGCCAGCAGCTTGGCCCCGGGGGACCTCTCTGGGGCCAACGTCCTGACTTTC.

V usage is TRBV6-1 and J usage is TRBJ1-5, with unresolved D. The CDR3 spans 14 residues. In germline, CDR1 is MNHNS, CDR2 SASEGT. The germline V and J ends were trimmed by 6 bases and 15 bases, with 24 bases remaining between them. The CDR3 nucleotides are TGTGCCAGCAGGGGCCACGTACCCCCCCGCCCGTGGCATTTT. This translates into CASRGHVPPRPWHF.

This chain joins TRBV9 and TRBJ2-5; 8 bases match TRBD2. The CDR3 sequence is 16 residues long. Germline-derived CDR1 and CDR2 are SGDLS and YYNGEE. V shed 0 bases, J shed 1 base, and the junction held 5 bases outside the gene matches. The CDR3 DNA reads as TGTGCCAGCAGCGTAGGGGTCGGGGGGGCCCAAGAGACCCAGTACTTC. This sequence encodes CASSVGVGGAQETQYF.

The chain has TRBV4-3 and TRBJ1-2, with 8 positions matching TRBD1. Germline V CDR1 and CDR2: LGHNA, YSLEER. The V segment lost 0 bases and the J segment 4 bases; nucleotides outside the gene matches: 13. The CDR3 sequence is 18 residues long. This chain's CDR3 is CASSQDTSGQVSIYGYTF. CDR3 coding DNA: TGCGCCAGCAGCCAAGATACGTCGGGACAGGTATCAATCTATGGCTACACCTTC.

The chain carries TRBV27 and TRBJ1-4, with a tentative D call TRBD1 (6 bases). Germline lookup yields CDR1 MNHEY and CDR2 SMNVEV (reference sequence). V lost 4 bases and J 0 bases, leaving 9 bases between the germline ends. This CDR3 has 15 residues. Here the CDR3 reads CASSSEGATNEKLFF. In DNA, the CDR3 is TGTGCCAGCAGTTCCGAGGGGGCAACTAATGAAAAACTGTTTTTT.

The rearrangement joins TRBV20-1 to TRBJ2-1; D not resolved. V lost 7 bases, J lost 6 bases, and 10 bases lay in between. There are 11 residues in the CDR3. Germline V gene data show CDR1 as DFQATT and CDR2 as SNEGSKA (reference sequence). Here the CDR3 DNA reads TGCAGTGTTGCCGCGCTCAATGAGCAGTTCTTC. Protein product: CSVAALNEQFF.

The V call is TRBV9, the J call TRBJ2-3; 14 bases match TRBD2. V trimming: 4 bases; J trimming: 4 bases; junction bases outside the gene matches: 14. Germline-derived CDR1 and CDR2 are SGDLS and YYNGEE. This CDR3 is 19 amino acids long. In DNA form, the CDR3 reads TGTGCCAGCAGCTCTCGAGTAGGGACTAGCGGGAGTCGCGCAGATACGCAGTATTTT. It translates to CASSSRVGTSGSRADTQYF. The whole variable domain, remainder taken from reference TRBV9 and TRBJ2-3, is DSGVTQTPKHLITATGQRVTLRCSPRSGDLSVYWYQQSLDQGLQFLIQYYNGEERAKGNILERFSAQQFPDLHSELNLSSLELGDSALYFCASSSRVGTSGSRADTQYFGPGTRLTVL.

The rearrangement links TRBV7-9 to TRBJ1-1; D perhaps matches TRBD1 (5 bases). Between the trimmed V and J ends, which lost 4 bases and 3 bases, there was a span of 12 bases. This CDR3 contains 14 residues. Germline CDR1 reads SEHNR; CDR2 reads FQNEAQ (reference sequence). The CDR3 coding sequence is TGTGCCAGCAGCTCTTGGGGGGGGGACACTGAAGCTTTCTTT. This sequence encodes CASSSWGGDTEAFF.

The chain recombines TRBV7-2 with TRBJ2-6; D is unclear. CDR1 and CDR2 (germline): SGHTA, FQGNSA. The germline V and J ends were trimmed by 5 bases and 1 base, with 6 bases remaining between them. This CDR3 region has 14 residues. CDR3 in amino acids: CASSARSGANVLTF. In DNA, the CDR3 is TGTGCCAGCAGCGCCCGGTCTGGGGCCAACGTCCTGACTTTC.

Here the CDR3 reads CASSGSGHNEQFF. The DNA for the CDR3 is TGCGCCAGCAGTGGTAGTGGGCACAATGAGCAGTTCTTC. The chain is built from TRBV10-1 and TRBJ2-1; D gene uncertain. Germline CDR1 and CDR2: WNHNN and SYGVQD (reference sequence). This CDR3 has 13 residues. V was cut by 4 bases and J by 5 bases, with 9 bases left in between.

The gene calls are TRBV6-5 and TRBJ2-5, with a weak D call TRBD2 (7 bases). Per the germline V gene, CDR1 is MNHEY and CDR2 is SVGAGI. V lost 6 bases and J 3 bases, leaving 11 bases between the germline ends. This CDR3 is 13 amino acids long. The DNA of the CDR3 is TGTGCCAGCAGAGGGGGGGCTGAAGAGACCCAGTACTTC. As protein: CASRGGAEETQYF.

This chain links TRBV28 with TRBJ2-1, with 11 bases matching TRBD2. CDR1 and CDR2 (germline): MDHEN, SYDVKM. The CDR3 covers 15 residues. Trimming removed 10 bases from V and 2 bases from J; junction bases left unmatched: 7. The CDR3 reads CATALAGATYNEQFF. CDR3 DNA: TGTGCCACCGCACTAGCGGGGGCTACCTACAATGAGCAGTTCTTC.

This sequence joins TRBV4-2 and TRBJ2-7, with TRBD1 as a possible D gene (6 bases). CDR1 and CDR2 from the germline V gene are LGHNA and YNFKEQ. Trimming pared 0 bases from V and 2 bases from J, leaving 11 bases between. This CDR3 has 15 residues. For the CDR3, the DNA is TGTGCCAGCAGCCAAGAGGGGGCACAGGCCTACGAGCAGTACTTC. Translated: CASSQEGAQAYEQYF.

The rearrangement uses TRBV5-4 and TRBJ2-3; D gene uncertain. Trimming removed 2 bases from V and 2 bases from J, with 12 bases in between. Germline CDR1 reads SGHNT; CDR2 reads YYREEE (reference sequence). The CDR3 length is 15 residues. CDR3: CASSFSPVNTDTQYF. CDR3 bases: TGTGCCAGCAGCTTCTCGCCGGTTAACACAGATACGCAGTATTTT.

The V gene is TRBV9, the J gene TRBJ2-1; the D gene is possibly TRBD2 (6 bases). The CDR3 contains 16 residues. Trimming left V 3 bases short and J 5 bases short, with 18 bases between. From germline, CDR1 is SGDLS and CDR2 YYNGEE. DNA of the CDR3: TGTGCCAGCAGCGCAAGACTGGGCCCGGGGGACAATGAGCAGTTCTTC. This translates into CASSARLGPGDNEQFF.

The chain employs TRBV27 and TRBJ2-7; 8 bases align to TRBD1. Germline CDR1 and CDR2: MNHEY and SMNVEV (reference sequence). The CDR3 spans 16 residues. V shed 6 bases, J shed 2 bases, and the junction held 12 bases outside the gene matches. CDR3: CASSIQFGTGPYEQYF. The DNA of the CDR3 is TGTGCCAGCAGCATACAGTTCGGGACAGGCCCCTACGAGCAGTACTTC.